The clone carrying this T cell receptor (beta chain) was seen a handful of times. This entry belongs to a study of T-cell reconstitution after alpha-beta-depleted transplantation in children. The CDR3 sequence is 12 residues long. Trimming took 5 bases from V and 4 from J, leaving 11 bases between them. The germline CDR1 and CDR2 sequences are SQVTM and ANQGSEA. Preparation of the TCRbeta library used unique molecular identifiers. TCRdb re-derived calls from the PCR reads in MiXCR, one entry per CDR3 protein. This sample has 500,000 to 750,000 distinct CDR3 sequences, with over 25% found just once. The receptor's source is a boy in the first two years of life with Wiskott-Aldrich syndrome, due to receive a stem cell transplant. The specimen comprised PBMCs, sampled before TCRalphabeta/CD19-depleted stem cell transplant. The chain combines TRBV29-1 with TRBJ2-5; no clear D. CDR3 loop: CSVQDFRETQYF. The CDR3 region has the DNA TGCAGCGTTCAGGATTTTCGAGAGACCCAGTACTTC.